A selection of T cell receptor beta chains follows, all from one sample in a study of cytomegalovirus exposure and HLA in healthy donors. Produced via immunoSEQ multiplex PCR; TCRdb's table is partial and in-frame only. The sample has roughly 100,000 clones, 82% seen once; the top ten hold about 1.6%. The material sequenced was PBMCs. The receptors here all came from a man aged 45-65 years in good health and CMV-seronegative. The CDR3 runs from the conserved cysteine through the conserved F or W. The D gene is left open where the match is weak. Clone size is not always given. Where it is, it says once, few, many or a class for expanded clones.

j_call,v_call,clone_size,d_call,cdr3_nt,cdr3_aa
TRBJ1-2,TRBV2,.,.,TGTGCCAGCAGTCCGGGACTTAAGGCCGGCTACACCTTC,CASSPGLKAGYTF
TRBJ2-5,TRBV5-4,.,.,TGTGCCAGCAGCTATTTACAGGGTCGGGAGACCCAGTACTTC,CASSYLQGRETQYF
TRBJ1-3,TRBV6-5,few,TRBD1,TGTGCCAGCAGGCGAGGGACAGGGCAGGGAAACACCATATATTTT,CASRRGTGQGNTIYF
TRBJ1-4,TRBV7-2,once,.,TGTGCCAGCAGCTCTGGGGCAGCCAGAAATGAAAAACTGTTTTTT,CASSSGAARNEKLFF
TRBJ1-5,TRBV5-6,.,TRBD1,TGTGCCAGCAGCCCATGGGACAGTGAAAATCAGCCCCAGCATTTT,CASSPWDSENQPQHF
TRBJ1-2,TRBV19,.,.,TGTGCCAGTAGTATAGTTACAGGGAGATCAGATGGCTACACCTTC,CASSIVTGRSDGYTF
TRBJ2-1,TRBV30,.,TRBD2,TGTGCCTGGCTAGCGGGGACCACCTACAATGAGCAGTTCTTC,CAWLAGTTYNEQFF
TRBJ2-2,TRBV7-9,.,TRBD2,TGTTCCAGCAGCCCGATAGCGGGCGCCGTCACCGGGGAGCTGTTTTTT,CSSSPIAGAVTGELFF
TRBJ1-1,TRBV2,.,.,TGTGCCAGCAGTGTAAGGGGGAACACTGAAGCTTTCTTT,CASSVRGNTEAFF
TRBJ1-5,TRBV18,.,.,TGTGCCAGCTCACGCGACAGACAGCCCCAGCATTTT,CASSRDRQPQHF
TRBJ1-5,TRBV29-1,.,.,TGCAGCGTTTCTAATGGAGATCAGCCCCAGCATTTT,CSVSNGDQPQHF
TRBJ2-3,TRBV2,.,.,TGTGCCAGCAGTGCCCGACTAGACGATACGCAGTATTTT,CASSARLDDTQYF
TRBJ1-1,TRBV10-3,.,.,TGTGCCATCAGTGGTCAGGGGATGAACACTGAAGCTTTCTTT,CAISGQGMNTEAFF
TRBJ2-2,TRBV4-1,.,TRBD2,TGCGCCAGCAGCCAAGTTTACGCGGGGGGGCGGACCGGGGAGCTGTTTTTT,CASSQVYAGGRTGELFF
TRBJ2-2,TRBV30,.,.,TGTGCCTGGAGTCCGAGGACAACCGGGGAGCTGTTTTTT,CAWSPRTTGELFF
TRBJ2-7,TRBV19,once,TRBD1,TGTGCCAGTAAGGGGACAGGGTCCTACGAGCAGTACTTC,CASKGTGSYEQYF
TRBJ1-5,TRBV5-1,.,.,TGCGCCAGCAGCCTGGGGGGGCCAGATACTCCCCAGCATTTT,CASSLGGPDTPQHF
TRBJ2-7,TRBV27,.,.,TGTGCCAGCAGTTTTAGGCTTGGGCAGGGGGTGCGAGCGGGGGCCTACGAGCAGTACTTC,CASSFRLGQGVRAGAYEQYF
TRBJ1-5,TRBV28,few,.,TGTGCCAGCAGTTTATTACTGCGGCTAGATCAGCCCCAGCATTTT,CASSLLLRLDQPQHF
TRBJ1-3,TRBV19,.,.,TGTGCGACTCAAGTCAGCGGGACAAACTCTGGAAACACCATATATTTT,CATQVSGTNSGNTIYF
TRBJ1-5,TRBV4-1,.,.,TGCGCCAGCAGCCGATTAAAAGACAGCCATCAGCCCCAGCATTTT,CASSRLKDSHQPQHF
TRBJ1-1,TRBV6-6,few,.,TGTGCCAGCGAGATGGGGCCTAACACTGAAGCTTTCTTT,CASEMGPNTEAFF
TRBJ1-5,TRBV5-6,.,.,TGTGCCAGCAGCAACCAAGACAGAGAGAATCAGCCCCAGCATTTT,CASSNQDRENQPQHF
TRBJ2-3,TRBV29-1,.,.,TGCAGCGTTGGTTCTAGCGCACGTAGGGAGGATACGCAGTATTTT,CSVGSSARREDTQYF
TRBJ2-1,TRBV10-3,.,TRBD1,TGTGCCATCAGTTTTGGGGGACAGGGGAAAAATGAGCAGTTCTTC,CAISFGGQGKNEQFF
TRBJ2-3,TRBV5-4,few,TRBD1,TGTGCCAGCAGTTCTGACAGGGTAAGAAGCACAGATACGCAGTATTTT,CASSSDRVRSTDTQYF
TRBJ2-1,TRBV6-5,.,.,TGTGCCAGCAGCTCGCCGCGGGGCTCTTTCTATGAGCAGTTCTTC,CASSSPRGSFYEQFF
TRBJ2-3,TRBV6-1,once,.,TGTGCCAGCCCAACCCCGGTGAGGAGCACAGATACGCAGTATTTT,CASPTPVRSTDTQYF
TRBJ2-3,TRBV27,.,.,TGTGCCAGCAGTTTATCCCTAGTGGGCACAGATACGCAGTATTTT,CASSLSLVGTDTQYF
TRBJ1-2,TRBV25-1,once,.,TGTGCCAGCAGGGGCCAGGCCAACTATGGCTACACCTTC,CASRGQANYGYTF
TRBJ2-3,TRBV18,once,.,TGTGCCAGCTCACAAAGACAGAGTAACACAGATACGCAGTATTTT,CASSQRQSNTDTQYF
TRBJ2-1,TRBV2,.,TRBD2,TGTGCCAGCAGTGAAGCAGCACTAGCGGGGGGGCCTTATATTTATGAGCAGTTCTTC,CASSEAALAGGPYIYEQFF
TRBJ1-2,TRBV4-2,.,TRBD1,TGTGCCAGCAGCCGACCGGGACAGGGGCTAGGTGGCTACACCTTC,CASSRPGQGLGGYTF
TRBJ1-6,TRBV5-4,.,TRBD1,TGTGCCAGCAGCCCAGGACAGGGTAACTCACCCCTCCACTTT,CASSPGQGNSPLHF
TRBJ1-5,TRBV20-1,.,.,TGCAGTGCTAGCGGCGGAGGGCCCCAGCATTTT,CSASGGGPQHF
TRBJ1-2,TRBV29-1,.,TRBD1,TGCAGCGTTGTTACAGGGGAGGACTATGGCTACACCTTC,CSVVTGEDYGYTF
TRBJ2-5,TRBV7-9,.,TRBD1,TGTGCCAGCAGCTCCCTGACAGGGGCAGGGGAGACCCAGTACTTC,CASSSLTGAGETQYF
TRBJ2-5,TRBV27,.,TRBD1,TGTGCCAGCAGTCCCCGACAGGGGTGGGCGACCCAGTACTTC,CASSPRQGWATQYF
TRBJ2-2,TRBV27,.,TRBD1,TGTGCCAGCACTTCCGGGACAGGGTACACCGGGGAGCTGTTTTTT,CASTSGTGYTGELFF
TRBJ1-1,TRBV6-6,.,.,TGTACCAGCAGTTACGGGAGGACCCGGGGAGAAGCTTTCTTT,CTSSYGRTRGEAFF
TRBJ1-1,TRBV7-6,.,.,TGTGCCAGCAGCATCAGGGCCATGAACACTGAAGCTTTCTTT,CASSIRAMNTEAFF
TRBJ2-2,TRBV29-1,.,TRBD1,TGCAGCGTAAATGTCAGGGGGCTCGGGGAGCTGTTTTTT,CSVNVRGLGELFF
TRBJ1-4,TRBV18,.,.,TGTGCCAGCTCACCGGCCGGGGGGAATGAAAAACTGTTTTTT,CASSPAGGNEKLFF
TRBJ2-1,TRBV18,.,TRBD1,TGTGCCAGCTCACCCATGGAGGGGACAGGGGGCCCCGGTTTCGTATCTGAGCAGTTCTTC,CASSPMEGTGGPGFVSEQFF
TRBJ1-2,TRBV7-2,.,.,TGTGCCAGCAGCTTAGGAGAAGTTTCCGGCTATGGCTACACCTTC,CASSLGEVSGYGYTF
TRBJ1-2,TRBV18,.,TRBD1,TGTGCCAGCTCACCTCAACTTTCAGGGGGTGAGGGCTACACCTTC,CASSPQLSGGEGYTF
TRBJ1-2,TRBV27,.,.,TGTGCCAGCAGTTCCCGGCGGGACCTCTTAGGCCATGGCTACACCTTC,CASSSRRDLLGHGYTF
TRBJ1-4,TRBV15,.,.,TGTGCCACCAGCAGAGATTTGGGGGGTACGGAAAAACTGTTTTTT,CATSRDLGGTEKLFF
TRBJ2-2,TRBV5-1,.,.,TGCGCCAGCAGCTTGGCAGGGCGGTTAACCGGGGAGCTGTTTTTT,CASSLAGRLTGELFF